The clone carrying this T cell receptor beta chain has a single count. What it recognizes is unknown. Sequencing used immunoSEQ multiplex PCR; TCRdb keeps in-frame clones, though not all of them. The repertoire has about 2.1 million clones, around 93% of them found once; the top ten carry roughly 1.8%. The data are from a study of shared clonotypes between healthy human individuals. The wider study: Those who served as donors were a couple of women and a few men between the ages of 18 and 49. Study outcomes and limitations: Non-shared clonotypes had lower generation probabilities than those shared by all four donors. Naive CD4 clonotypes overlapped across a handful of donors at roughly 4.5%. Memory subsets generally showed smaller estimated richness than naive subsets did.

V was pared by 6 bases and J by 0 bases, with 8 bases of the junction left unmatched. Germline CDR1 PRHDT, CDR2 FYEKMQ (reference sequence). This CDR3 contains 15 residues. CD45RO negativity and positive selection for CCR7 defined naive CD8 cells, a population that excluded terminally differentiated effector memory CD45RA+ cells. The source of this sequence is a man younger than 30 in good health. Some clones in this sample may be carry-over from other donors' samples. The sample comprised naive CD8+ T cells from PBMCs. J is TRBJ2-7 and V is TRBV13; 7 nucleotides align to TRBD2. The CDR3: CASRERLARSYEQYF. The CDR3 region has the DNA TGTGCCAGCAGAGAAAGACTAGCCCGCTCCTACGAGCAGTACTTC.